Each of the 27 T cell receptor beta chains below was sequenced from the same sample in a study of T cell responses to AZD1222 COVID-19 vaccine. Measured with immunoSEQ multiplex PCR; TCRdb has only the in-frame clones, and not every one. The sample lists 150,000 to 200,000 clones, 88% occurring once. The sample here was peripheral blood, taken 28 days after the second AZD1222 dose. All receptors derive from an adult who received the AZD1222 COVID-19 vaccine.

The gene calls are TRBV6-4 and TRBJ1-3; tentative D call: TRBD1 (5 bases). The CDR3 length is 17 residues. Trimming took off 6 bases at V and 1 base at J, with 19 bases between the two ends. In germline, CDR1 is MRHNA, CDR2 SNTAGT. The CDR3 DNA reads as TGTGCCAGCAGCGTCTACAGGAAAGTTTTATCTGGAAACACCATATATTTT. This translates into CASSVYRKVLSGNTIYF.

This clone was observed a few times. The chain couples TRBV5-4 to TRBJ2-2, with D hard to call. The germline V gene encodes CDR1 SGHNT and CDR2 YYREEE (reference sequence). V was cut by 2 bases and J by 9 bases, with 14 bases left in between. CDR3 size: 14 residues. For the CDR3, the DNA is TGTGCCAGCAGCTTACCAAACCCTTCGCGGGAGCTGTTTTTT. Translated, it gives CASSLPNPSRELFF.

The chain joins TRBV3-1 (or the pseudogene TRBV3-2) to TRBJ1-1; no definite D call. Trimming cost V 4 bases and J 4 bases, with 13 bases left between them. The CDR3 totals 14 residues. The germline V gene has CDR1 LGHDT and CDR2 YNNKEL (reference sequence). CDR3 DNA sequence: TGTGCCAGCAGCCGCCAGGAGTCTGGCACTGAAGCTTTCTTT. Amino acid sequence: CASSRQESGTEAFF.

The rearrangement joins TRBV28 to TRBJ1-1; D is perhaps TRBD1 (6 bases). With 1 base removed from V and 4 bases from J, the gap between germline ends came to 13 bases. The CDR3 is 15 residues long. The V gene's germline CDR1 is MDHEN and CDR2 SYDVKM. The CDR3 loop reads CASSLLKQGPTEAFF. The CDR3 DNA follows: TGTGCCAGCAGTTTATTAAAACAGGGACCCACTGAAGCTTTCTTT.

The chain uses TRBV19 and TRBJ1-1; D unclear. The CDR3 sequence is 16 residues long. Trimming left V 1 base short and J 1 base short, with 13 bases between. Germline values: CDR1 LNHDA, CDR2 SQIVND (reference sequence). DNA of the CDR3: TGTGCCAGTAGTATAGGCCCGAGGCAGGCGAACACTGAAGCTTTCTTT. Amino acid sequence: CASSIGPRQANTEAFF.

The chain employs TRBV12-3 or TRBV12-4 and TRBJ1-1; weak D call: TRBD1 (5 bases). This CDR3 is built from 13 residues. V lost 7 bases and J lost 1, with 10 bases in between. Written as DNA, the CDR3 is TGTGCCAGCACCCCGAGGGGGAACACTGAAGCTTTCTTT. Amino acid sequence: CASTPRGNTEAFF.

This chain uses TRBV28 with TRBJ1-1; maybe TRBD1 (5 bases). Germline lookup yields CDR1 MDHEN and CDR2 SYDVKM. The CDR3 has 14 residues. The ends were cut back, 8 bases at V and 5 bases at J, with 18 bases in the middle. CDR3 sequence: CASSLGVRGTEAFF. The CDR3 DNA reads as TGTGCCAGCTCCCTGGGGGTCCGGGGGACTGAAGCTTTCTTT.

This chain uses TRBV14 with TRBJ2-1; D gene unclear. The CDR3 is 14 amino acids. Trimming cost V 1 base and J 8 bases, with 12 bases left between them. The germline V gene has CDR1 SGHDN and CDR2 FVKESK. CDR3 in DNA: TGTGCCAGCAGCCAAGTTCTCGGGCCAGATGAGCAGTTCTTC. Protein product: CASSQVLGPDEQFF.

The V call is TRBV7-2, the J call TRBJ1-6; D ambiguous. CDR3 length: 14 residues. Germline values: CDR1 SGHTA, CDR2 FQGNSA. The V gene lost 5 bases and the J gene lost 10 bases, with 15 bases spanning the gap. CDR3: CASSLVERQSPLHF. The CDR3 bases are TGTGCCAGCAGCCTAGTCGAGAGACAATCACCCCTCCACTTT.

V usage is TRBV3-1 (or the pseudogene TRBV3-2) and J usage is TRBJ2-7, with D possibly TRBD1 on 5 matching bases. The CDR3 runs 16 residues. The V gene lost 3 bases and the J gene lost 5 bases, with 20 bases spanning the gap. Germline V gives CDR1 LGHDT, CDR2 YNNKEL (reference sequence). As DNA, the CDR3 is TGTGCCAGCAGCCAGGAAAGACAGATACCTCCGGACGAGCAGTACTTC. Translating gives CASSQERQIPPDEQYF.

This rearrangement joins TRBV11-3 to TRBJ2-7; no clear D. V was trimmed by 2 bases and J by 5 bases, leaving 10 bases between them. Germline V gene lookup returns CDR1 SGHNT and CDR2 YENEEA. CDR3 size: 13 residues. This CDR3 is CASSLSRRDEQYF. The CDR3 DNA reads TGTGCCAGCAGCTTATCCCGACGGGACGAGCAGTACTTC.

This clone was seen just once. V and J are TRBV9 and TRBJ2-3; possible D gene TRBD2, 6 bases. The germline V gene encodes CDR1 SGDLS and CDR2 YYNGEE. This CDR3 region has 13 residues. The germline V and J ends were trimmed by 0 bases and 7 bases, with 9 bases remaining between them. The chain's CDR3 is CASSVDGGNTQYF. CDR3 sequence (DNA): TGTGCCAGCAGCGTAGACGGAGGGAATACGCAGTATTTT. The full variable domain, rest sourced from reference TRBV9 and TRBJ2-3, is DSGVTQTPKHLITATGQRVTLRCSPRSGDLSVYWYQQSLDQGLQFLIQYYNGEERAKGNILERFSAQQFPDLHSELNLSSLELGDSALYFCASSVDGGNTQYFGPGTRLTVL.

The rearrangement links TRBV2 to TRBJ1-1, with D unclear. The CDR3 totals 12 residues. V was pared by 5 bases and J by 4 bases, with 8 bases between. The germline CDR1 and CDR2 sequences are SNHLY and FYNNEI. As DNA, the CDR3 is TGTGCCAGCAGTTTTCGGGGCACTGAAGCTTTCTTT. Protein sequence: CASSFRGTEAFF.

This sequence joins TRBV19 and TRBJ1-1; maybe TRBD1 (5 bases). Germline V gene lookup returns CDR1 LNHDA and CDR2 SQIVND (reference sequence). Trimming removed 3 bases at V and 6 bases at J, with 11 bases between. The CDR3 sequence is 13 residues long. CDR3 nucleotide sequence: TGTGCCAGTAGTATTCGGCAGGGCGCTGAAGCTTTCTTT. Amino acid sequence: CASSIRQGAEAFF.

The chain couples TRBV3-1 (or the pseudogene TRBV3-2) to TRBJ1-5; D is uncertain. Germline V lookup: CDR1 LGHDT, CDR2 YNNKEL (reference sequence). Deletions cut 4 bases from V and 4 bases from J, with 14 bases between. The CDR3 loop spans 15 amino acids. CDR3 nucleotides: TGTGCCAGCAGCCCCGGTTCGCAGCCGAATCAGCCCCAGCATTTT. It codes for CASSPGSQPNQPQHF.

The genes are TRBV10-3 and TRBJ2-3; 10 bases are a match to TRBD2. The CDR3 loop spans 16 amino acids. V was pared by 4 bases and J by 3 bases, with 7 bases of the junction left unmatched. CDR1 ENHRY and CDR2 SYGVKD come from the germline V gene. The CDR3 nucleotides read TGTGCCATCAGTGTCGCTAGCGGGGGTTTAACAGATACGCAGTATTTT. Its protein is CAISVASGGLTDTQYF.

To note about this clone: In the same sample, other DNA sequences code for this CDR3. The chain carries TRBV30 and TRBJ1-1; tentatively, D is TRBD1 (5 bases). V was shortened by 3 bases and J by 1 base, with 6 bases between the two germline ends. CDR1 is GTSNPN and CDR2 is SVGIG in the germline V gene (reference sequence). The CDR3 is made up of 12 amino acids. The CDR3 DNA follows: TGTGCCTGGAGGGGGACGAACACTGAAGCTTTCTTT. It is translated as CAWRGTNTEAFF.

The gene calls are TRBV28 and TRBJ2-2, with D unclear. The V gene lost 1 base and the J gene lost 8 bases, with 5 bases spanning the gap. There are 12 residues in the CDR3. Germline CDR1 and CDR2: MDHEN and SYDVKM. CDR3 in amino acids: CASSLSGGELFF. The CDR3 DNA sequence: TGTGCCAGCAGTTTATCTGGGGGGGAGCTGTTTTTT.

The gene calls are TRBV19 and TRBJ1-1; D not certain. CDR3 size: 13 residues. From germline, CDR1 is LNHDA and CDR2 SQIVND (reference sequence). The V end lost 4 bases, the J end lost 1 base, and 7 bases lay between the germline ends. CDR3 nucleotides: TGTGCCAGTAGTAAGGCCGAGAACACTGAAGCTTTCTTT. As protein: CASSKAENTEAFF.

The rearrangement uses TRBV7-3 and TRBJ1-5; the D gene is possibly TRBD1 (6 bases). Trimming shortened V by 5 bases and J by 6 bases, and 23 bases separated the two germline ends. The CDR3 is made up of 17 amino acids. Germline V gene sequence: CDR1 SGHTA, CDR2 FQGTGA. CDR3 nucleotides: TGTGCCAGCAGCCCGAGAACAAGGGGGATATTATCTCAGCCCCAGCATTTT. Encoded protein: CASSPRTRGILSQPQHF.

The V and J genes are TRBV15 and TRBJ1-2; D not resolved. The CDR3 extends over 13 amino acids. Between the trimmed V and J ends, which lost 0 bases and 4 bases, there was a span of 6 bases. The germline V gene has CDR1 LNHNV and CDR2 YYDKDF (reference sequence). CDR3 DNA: TGTGCCACCAGCAGAGAACGGGCCTATGGCTACACCTTC. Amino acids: CATSRERAYGYTF.

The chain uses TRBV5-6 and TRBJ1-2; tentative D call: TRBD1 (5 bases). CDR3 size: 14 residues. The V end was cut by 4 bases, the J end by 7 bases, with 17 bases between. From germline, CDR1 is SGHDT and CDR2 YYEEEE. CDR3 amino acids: CASSPPEGSGGYTF. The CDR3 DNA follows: TGTGCCAGCAGCCCCCCCGAGGGGTCGGGTGGCTACACCTTC.

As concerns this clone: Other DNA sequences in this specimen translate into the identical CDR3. The CDR3 is CASSSGSYGYTF. The CDR3 DNA reads as TGTGCCAGCAGTTCGGGATCCTATGGCTACACCTTC. The rearrangement joins TRBV6-5 to TRBJ1-2, with D hard to call. Trimming left V 4 bases short and J 4 bases short, with 7 bases between. From germline, CDR1 is MNHEY and CDR2 SVGAGI. The CDR3 is 12 residues long.

CDR3: CASSDARGNTEAFF. The CDR3 DNA follows: TGTGCCAGCAGCGACGCTAGGGGGAACACTGAAGCTTTCTTT. The chain links TRBV9 to TRBJ1-1; possible D gene TRBD1, 5 bases. V dropped 3 bases and J dropped 1 base, with 10 bases sitting between them. The length of the CDR3 is 14 residues. Per germline, CDR1 SGDLS and CDR2 YYNGEE.

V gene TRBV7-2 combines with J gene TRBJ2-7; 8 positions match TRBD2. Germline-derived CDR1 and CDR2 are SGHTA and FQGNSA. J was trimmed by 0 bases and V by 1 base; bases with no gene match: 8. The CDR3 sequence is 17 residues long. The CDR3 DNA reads TGTGCCAGCAGCTTAGTTGCGGGGGGCTTCAGCTCCTACGAGCAGTACTTC. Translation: CASSLVAGGFSSYEQYF. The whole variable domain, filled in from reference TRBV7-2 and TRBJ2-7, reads GAGVSQSPSNKVTEKGKDVELRCDPISGHTALYWYRQSLGQGLEFLIYFQGNSAPDKSGLPSDRFSAERTGGSVSTLTIQRTQQEDSAVYLCASSLVAGGFSSYEQYFGPGTRLTVT.

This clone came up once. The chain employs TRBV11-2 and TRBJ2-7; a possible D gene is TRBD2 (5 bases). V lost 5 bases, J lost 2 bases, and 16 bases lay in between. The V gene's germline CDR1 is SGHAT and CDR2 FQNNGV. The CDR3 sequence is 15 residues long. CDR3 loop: CASSIGVGAAYEQYF. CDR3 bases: TGTGCCAGCAGCATCGGGGTAGGAGCGGCCTACGAGCAGTACTTC.

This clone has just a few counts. DNA of the CDR3: TGTGCCAGCAGGACAGGAATGGACACTAATGAAAAACTGTTTTTT. It codes for CASRTGMDTNEKLFF. The V call is TRBV2, the J call TRBJ1-4, with TRBD1 as a possible D gene (6 bases). Between the trimmed V and J ends, which lost 6 bases and 2 bases, there was a span of 13 bases. Germline CDR1 is SNHLY and CDR2 is FYNNEI. This CDR3 is built from 15 residues.